The rows below give T cell receptor beta chains drawn from one sample of a study of cytotoxic CD8 clonotypes in ibrutinib-treated CLL. Only in-frame clones appear in the TCRdb table, and some are missing; sequencing was by immunoSEQ multiplex PCR. The sample has over 110,000 clones, less than 95% seen once; the top ten hold 10% to 14%. Sequencing used PBMCs, obtained after 12 months of ibrutinib treatment. These receptor sequences come from a human donor with chronic lymphocytic leukemia. CDR3s include the opening cysteine and the closing phenylalanine or tryptophan. D genes are given only for firm matches. Part of the rows lack a size; the others show once, few, many or a class for expanded clones.

len,d_gene,v_gene,abundance,j_gene,CDR3aa,CDR3nt
15,.,TRBV18,once,TRBJ1-2,CASSLDSSSNYGYTF,TGTGCCAGCTCGCTCGACAGTTCCTCAAACTATGGCTACACCTTC
15,.,TRBV7-2,.,TRBJ2-7,CASSLRDTGSYEQYF,TGTGCCAGCAGCCTCCGGGACACTGGTTCCTACGAGCAGTACTTC
16,TRBD1,TRBV18,.,TRBJ1-5,CASSPVTGDGNQPQHF,TGTGCCAGCTCACCAGTAACAGGGGATGGCAATCAGCCCCAGCATTTT
16,.,TRBV28,.,TRBJ2-7,CASTSSGEGDPYEQYF,TGTGCCAGCACCTCCTCCGGGGAGGGGGACCCCTACGAGCAGTACTTC
17,.,TRBV7-3,.,TRBJ1-1,CASSLTPGQLLNTEAFF,TGTGCCAGCAGCTTAACCCCTGGACAACTCCTAAACACTGAAGCTTTCTTT
12,.,TRBV7-9,.,TRBJ1-3,CASSSQGNTIYF,TGTGCCAGCAGCTCACAGGGAAACACCATATATTTT
18,TRBD2,TRBV15,.,TRBJ2-3,CATSRDGPSGRFQDTQYF,TGTGCCACCAGCAGAGATGGGCCCAGCGGGAGATTTCAAGATACGCAGTATTTT
16,.,TRBV4-2,once,TRBJ1-1,CASSQEYRYTDTEAFF,TGTGCCAGCAGCCAAGAGTACCGCTACACCGACACTGAAGCTTTCTTT
15,TRBD2,TRBV19,.,TRBJ2-1,CASSAGGTSGNEQFF,TGTGCCAGTAGTGCAGGGGGGACTAGCGGTAATGAGCAGTTCTTC
14,.,TRBV27,.,TRBJ1-1,CASSSLGTANEAFF,TGTGCCAGCAGCTCTTTAGGGACCGCGAATGAAGCTTTCTTT
15,TRBD1,TRBV28,.,TRBJ1-3,CASGGQVHSGNTIYF,TGTGCCAGCGGGGGACAGGTACATTCTGGAAACACCATATATTTT
14,.,TRBV10-3,.,TRBJ2-5,CAISKGTEGETQYF,TGTGCCATCAGTAAGGGGACCGAAGGAGAGACCCAGTACTTC
13,.,TRBV19,.,TRBJ2-5,CASSTLRGETQYF,TGTGCCAGCTCAACCCTAAGGGGCGAGACCCAGTACTTC
15,TRBD2,TRBV11-1,.,TRBJ2-3,CASSKAGGGTDTQYF,TGTGCCAGCAGCAAAGCGGGAGGGGGCACAGATACGCAGTATTTT
17,.,TRBV6-1,.,TRBJ2-7,CASSEGRAEVYVHEQYF,TGTGCCAGCAGTGAAGGGAGAGCGGAGGTGTACGTCCACGAGCAGTACTTC
11,.,TRBV20-1,.,TRBJ1-2,CSATETVGYTF,TGCAGTGCCACGGAAACGGTTGGCTACACCTTC
12,.,TRBV11-2,.,TRBJ2-1,CASSLFFDEQFF,TGTGCCAGCAGCTTATTCTTCGATGAGCAGTTCTTC
15,TRBD2,TRBV11-2,.,TRBJ2-7,CASSLAGGLSYEQYF,TGTGCCAGCAGCCTAGCGGGAGGGCTCTCCTACGAGCAGTACTTC
14,.,TRBV6-6,.,TRBJ1-3,CASSFTVSGNTIYF,TGTGCCAGCAGTTTTACCGTCTCTGGAAACACCATATATTTT
14,TRBD1,TRBV7-6,.,TRBJ2-7,CASSYTGTDFRQYF,TGTGCCAGCAGTTATACCGGGACAGACTTCCGTCAGTACTTC
15,TRBD2,TRBV2,once,TRBJ2-5,CASSSGLASFETQYF,TGTGCCAGCAGTTCCGGACTAGCGTCATTTGAGACCCAGTACTTC
15,.,TRBV27,.,TRBJ1-1,CASSLVPATNTEAFF,TGTGCCAGCAGTTTAGTGCCAGCCACGAACACTGAAGCTTTCTTT
12,TRBD1,TRBV19,.,TRBJ2-3,CASSSQGATQYF,TGTGCCAGTAGTTCACAGGGGGCGACGCAGTATTTT
15,TRBD2,TRBV11-2,.,TRBJ2-7,CASSPWGGRDYEQYF,TGTGCCAGCAGCCCGTGGGGGGGTCGAGACTACGAGCAGTACTTC
14,.,TRBV6-5,.,TRBJ1-5,CASSLQGSGQPQHF,TGTGCCAGCAGTTTGCAGGGCTCAGGTCAGCCCCAGCATTTT
12,.,TRBV28,once,TRBJ2-7,CASSRTSYEQYF,TGTGCCAGCAGTCGGACCTCCTACGAGCAGTACTTC
14,.,TRBV7-9,.,TRBJ1-1,CASSLEKGNTEAFF,TGTGCCAGCAGCTTAGAAAAGGGGAACACTGAAGCTTTCTTT
14,TRBD2,TRBV5-1,once,TRBJ2-7,CASSWGGASYEQYF,TGCGCCAGCAGCTGGGGAGGGGCCTCCTACGAGCAGTACTTC
16,TRBD1,TRBV28,.,TRBJ1-5,CASSPTGGTGNQPQHF,TGTGCCAGCAGCCCGACAGGGGGCACCGGCAATCAGCCCCAGCATTTT
15,TRBD2,TRBV7-6,.,TRBJ2-1,CASSSTSGSYNEQFF,TGTGCCAGCAGCTCCACTAGCGGGAGCTACAATGAGCAGTTCTTC
14,TRBD2,TRBV27,.,TRBJ2-7,CASSFSSGRREQYF,TGTGCCAGCAGTTTTAGTAGCGGGAGGAGGGAGCAGTACTTC
18,TRBD2,TRBV5-1,.,TRBJ2-2,CASSEPGTSGSVTGELFF,TGCGCCAGCAGCGAGCCCGGGACTAGCGGGAGCGTGACCGGGGAGCTGTTTTTT
16,TRBD1,TRBV28,.,TRBJ1-4,CASSSLPGQTNEKLFF,TGTGCCAGCAGCTCCCTTCCGGGACAGACGAATGAAAAACTGTTTTTT
13,TRBD1,TRBV5-1,.,TRBJ1-1,CASSQGGFTEAFF,TGCGCCAGCAGCCAAGGGGGCTTCACTGAAGCTTTCTTT
14,.,TRBV27,.,TRBJ2-7,CASSLRGVTYEQYF,TGTGCCAGCAGTTTAAGGGGAGTCACCTACGAGCAGTACTTC
15,.,TRBV11-2,.,TRBJ2-7,CASSLMGGGTYEQYF,TGTGCCAGCAGCTTAATGGGCGGAGGAACCTACGAGCAGTACTTC
15,TRBD2,TRBV7-8,.,TRBJ2-7,CASSKTAGGPYEQYF,TGTGCCAGCAGCAAAACAGCGGGAGGCCCCTACGAGCAGTACTTC
15,TRBD1,TRBV11-2,.,TRBJ2-3,CASSLGQGLTDTQYF,TGTGCCAGCAGCCTCGGACAGGGACTCACAGATACGCAGTATTTT
14,TRBD1,TRBV7-2,.,TRBJ1-2,CASSWTGQGGGYTF,TGTGCCAGCAGCTGGACCGGACAGGGCGGTGGCTACACCTTC
14,.,TRBV2,.,TRBJ1-5,CASREGMSNQPQHF,TGTGCCAGCAGAGAGGGTATGAGCAATCAGCCCCAGCATTTT
16,TRBD2,TRBV15,.,TRBJ2-1,CATSRDRSGSSYEQFF,TGTGCCACCAGCAGAGATCGGAGCGGGAGCAGTTATGAGCAGTTCTTC
14,.,TRBV7-2,.,TRBJ2-3,CASSWDRITDTQYF,TGTGCCAGCAGCTGGGACCGAATCACAGATACGCAGTATTTT